This passage covers 32 T cell receptor beta chains from one sample sequenced in a study of cytomegalovirus exposure and HLA in healthy donors. PCR employed 60 Vbeta and 13 Jbeta primers. This table comes from immunoSEQ multiplex PCR, and its TCRdb copy is limited to in-frame clones, with some not included. The repertoire consists of 100,000 to 150,000 clones, with 80% occurring once and the leading ten covering about 1.2%. The sequenced sample was PBMCs. These receptors were taken from a female donor in good health and CMV-seronegative.

V and J are TRBV7-9 and TRBJ2-5; 11 positions match TRBD2. Trimming removed 5 bases from V and 2 bases from J; junction bases left unmatched: 10. CDR1 SEHNR and CDR2 FQNEAQ come from the germline V gene (reference sequence). The CDR3 is made up of 17 amino acids. CDR3 sequence (DNA): TGTGCCAGCAGCACCGGACTAGCGGGCCTACTTCAAGAGACCCAGTACTTC. This codes for CASSTGLAGLLQETQYF.

V and J are TRBV30 and TRBJ2-5; TRBD2 might be the D (7 bases). Trimming cost V 0 bases and J 4 bases, with 12 bases left between them. The CDR3 spans 14 residues. Germline values: CDR1 GTSNPN, CDR2 SVGIG (reference sequence). The CDR3 coding sequence is TGTGCCTGGAGTGTTAAGGGGGGGGTAGAGACCCAGTACTTC. It yields the protein CAWSVKGGVETQYF.

This clone showed up just a few times. The V gene is TRBV28, the J gene TRBJ1-5; 9 nucleotides line up with TRBD1. The CDR3 extends over 18 amino acids. From germline, CDR1 is MDHEN and CDR2 SYDVKM. J was trimmed by 2 bases and V by 3 bases; bases with no gene match: 11. CDR3 coding DNA: TGTGCCAGCAGTTTCTCCCGCACAGGGGGCATCGGCAATCAGCCCCAGCATTTT. Translation: CASSFSRTGGIGNQPQHF.

This clone appeared a few times. J is TRBJ2-2 and V is TRBV10-3, with TRBD1 matching 11 bases. V lost 6 bases to trimming and J lost 5 bases; unmatched junction nucleotides: 5. The V gene's germline CDR1 is ENHRY and CDR2 SYGVKD. The CDR3 loop spans 15 amino acids. The CDR3: CAIRRGTGGTGELFF. The CDR3 bases are TGTGCCATCAGGAGAGGGACAGGGGGGACCGGGGAGCTGTTTTTT.

The J gene is TRBJ1-1, the V gene TRBV2, with D perhaps matching TRBD1 (5 bases). V lost 5 bases to trimming and J lost 8 bases, with 12 bases between them. Germline V gives CDR1 SNHLY, CDR2 FYNNEI. This CDR3 has 12 residues. CDR3 amino acids: CASSTDIGEAFF. The CDR3 DNA reads as TGTGCCAGCAGTACGGACATAGGCGAAGCTTTCTTT.

The V and J genes are TRBV19 and TRBJ2-1; 9 bases line up with TRBD1. V was clipped by 5 bases and J by 7 bases; unmatched bases: 9. Germline loops: CDR1 LNHDA, CDR2 SQIVND (reference sequence). This CDR3 contains 15 residues. CDR3 nucleotides: TGTGCCAGTAGTTCGGGACAGGGAAGTTTGAATGAGCAGTTCTTC. Translation: CASSSGQGSLNEQFF.

This clone was counted a few times. The rearrangement links TRBV5-4 to TRBJ2-5; 9 nucleotides match TRBD1. V was clipped by 4 bases and J by 1 base; unmatched bases: 2. There are 14 residues in the CDR3. Germline V gene sequence: CDR1 SGHNT, CDR2 YYREEE (reference sequence). DNA of the CDR3: TGTGCCAGCAGCGGGACAGGGAGCCAAGAGACCCAGTACTTC. Its translation: CASSGTGSQETQYF.

V and J are TRBV27 and TRBJ1-5; a weak D match, TRBD1 (6 bases). The CDR3 consists of 18 residues. Germline V CDR1 and CDR2: MNHEY, SMNVEV (reference sequence). The germline V and J ends were trimmed by 3 bases and 0 bases, with 18 bases remaining between them. The CDR3 DNA sequence: TGTGCCAGCAGTTTCTCAATCCCAGGGGCCCCTAGCAATCAGCCCCAGCATTTT. It translates to CASSFSIPGAPSNQPQHF.

V gene TRBV7-9 combines with J gene TRBJ2-2; perhaps TRBD2 as D (5 bases). This CDR3 is 14 amino acids long. CDR1 and CDR2 from the germline V gene are SEHNR and FQNEAQ (reference sequence). Trimming stripped 0 bases from V and 6 bases from J, with 8 bases between. The CDR3 sequence: CASSLAEGSGELFF. CDR3 nucleotides: TGTGCCAGCAGCTTAGCTGAGGGTTCCGGGGAGCTGTTTTTT.

This clone was counted a few times. The chain links TRBV7-2 to TRBJ1-3, with 7 bases lining up with TRBD1. The CDR3 extends over 16 amino acids. Germline values: CDR1 SGHTA, CDR2 FQGNSA. V shed 1 base, J shed 4 bases, and the junction held 7 bases outside the gene matches. CDR3 region: CASSLGGQIPGNTIYF. In DNA form, the CDR3 reads TGTGCCAGCAGCTTAGGGGGACAGATCCCCGGAAACACCATATATTTT.

The J gene is TRBJ2-1, the V gene TRBV9; tentative D call: TRBD2 (6 bases). Looked up from germline, CDR1 is SGDLS and CDR2 is YYNGEE. This CDR3 spans 15 amino acids. V gave up 6 bases and J gave up 3 bases, with 16 bases separating them. The CDR3: CASNLGGSFYNEQFF. DNA of the CDR3: TGTGCCAGCAACCTGGGGGGAAGCTTCTACAATGAGCAGTTCTTC.

J is TRBJ2-7 and V is TRBV27, with TRBD1 matching 9 bases. There are 12 residues in the CDR3. The V gene's germline CDR1 is MNHEY and CDR2 SMNVEV (reference sequence). J was trimmed by 4 bases and V by 8 bases; bases with no gene match: 3. The CDR3 DNA sequence: TGTGCCAGCCGGACAGGGGAGTACGAGCAGTACTTC. Translated, it gives CASRTGEYEQYF.

The rearrangement joins TRBV6-1 to TRBJ1-1; 7 nucleotides align to TRBD1. The V gene end was trimmed by 4 bases and the J gene end by 3 bases; junction bases not matched to a gene: 2. The CDR3 is 13 residues long. The germline V gene encodes CDR1 MNHNS and CDR2 SASEGT. CDR3 protein: CASSVDRDTEAFF. The CDR3 nucleotides read TGTGCCAGCAGTGTAGACAGGGACACTGAAGCTTTCTTT.

The V gene is TRBV18, the J gene TRBJ1-3; D might be TRBD1 (6 bases). The CDR3 runs to 15 residues. Germline V CDR1 and CDR2: KGHSH, LQKENI. V was clipped by 4 bases and J by 0 bases, with 10 bases between them. CDR3 residues: CASSLGQFSGNTIYF. The CDR3 nucleotides are TGTGCCAGCTCACTAGGACAGTTCTCTGGAAACACCATATATTTT. The full variable domain, in which reference TRBV18 and TRBJ1-3 provide the parts outside the CDR3, is NAGVMQNPRHLVRRRGQEARLRCSPMKGHSHVYWYRQLPEEGLKFMVYLQKENIIDESGMPKERFSAEFPKEGPSILRIQQVVRGDSAAYFCASSLGQFSGNTIYFGEGSWLTVV.

This clone was counted a single time. The chain couples TRBV4-1 to TRBJ2-5, with D maybe TRBD1 (6 bases). Germline V CDR1 and CDR2: MGHRA, YSYEKL. The CDR3 length is 11 residues. Between the trimmed V and J ends, which lost 4 bases and 11 bases, there was a span of 11 bases. DNA for the CDR3: TGCGCCAGCAGCCTACAGGGCGTGCAGTACTTC. It encodes CASSLQGVQYF.

As DNA, the CDR3 is TGTGCCAGCAGCCGTTCGGGATCCGGCGAGCAGTACTTC. Residues: CASSRSGSGEQYF. The rearrangement links TRBV11-2 to TRBJ2-7, with D possibly matching TRBD2 (5 bases). The length of the CDR3 is 13 residues. Germline V CDR1 and CDR2: SGHAT, FQNNGV. The germline V and J ends were trimmed by 5 bases and 6 bases, with 14 bases remaining between them.

The J gene is TRBJ2-1, the V gene TRBV2, with 11 bases matching TRBD2. The V segment lost 10 bases and the J segment 5 bases; nucleotides outside the gene matches: 10. Germline V gene lookup returns CDR1 SNHLY and CDR2 FYNNEI. The CDR3 is made up of 15 amino acids. CDR3 residues: CATANELAGDNEQFF. DNA for the CDR3: TGTGCCACCGCCAACGAACTAGCGGGGGACAATGAGCAGTTCTTC.

The rearrangement joins TRBV11-1 to TRBJ2-3, with D possibly TRBD2 on 5 matching bases. Germline loops: CDR1 SGHAT, CDR2 FQDESV (reference sequence). With 4 bases removed from V and 4 bases from J, the gap between germline ends came to 15 bases. CDR3 size: 15 residues. CDR3 sequence reads: CASSSPTTSSDTQYF. The DNA for the CDR3 is TGTGCCAGCAGCTCCCCGACTACGTCGTCAGATACGCAGTATTTT.

The chain employs TRBV19 and TRBJ1-4, with D possibly TRBD1 on 6 matching bases. This CDR3 contains 15 residues. Looked up from germline, CDR1 is LNHDA and CDR2 is SQIVND (reference sequence). V was trimmed by 5 bases and J by 0 bases, leaving 10 bases between them. CDR3 sequence (DNA): TGTGCCAGTAGTCCGGGGGGCGCAACTAATGAAAAACTGTTTTTT. Encoded protein: CASSPGGATNEKLFF.

J is TRBJ1-3 and V is TRBV7-8; a possible D gene is TRBD1 (5 bases). Trimming took off 1 base at V and 0 bases at J, with 19 bases between the two ends. CDR1 and CDR2 (germline): SGHVS, FQNEAQ. The CDR3 covers 19 residues. CDR3: CASSLGGGYGAYSGNTIYF. The CDR3, as DNA: TGTGCCAGCAGCTTAGGGGGGGGGTACGGGGCCTACTCTGGAAACACCATATATTTT.

J is TRBJ1-1 and V is TRBV7-9; no firm D call. Trimming stripped 5 bases from V and 6 bases from J, with 10 bases between. The germline V gene encodes CDR1 SEHNR and CDR2 FQNEAQ (reference sequence). The CDR3 extends over 12 amino acids. DNA for the CDR3: TGTGCCAGCAGCCTCGGGGTCGCTGAAGCTTTCTTT. Its translation: CASSLGVAEAFF.

V and J are TRBV19 and TRBJ2-2; 7 nucleotides match TRBD2. V lost 6 bases and J lost 7; bases outside the gene matches: 11. The CDR3 has 15 residues. Germline CDR1 reads LNHDA; CDR2 reads SQIVND (reference sequence). The CDR3 sequence is CASRLLGGADGELFF. The CDR3, as DNA: TGTGCCAGTAGGCTTCTGGGAGGGGCGGACGGGGAGCTGTTTTTT.

This chain links TRBV9 with TRBJ1-1, with unresolved D. The V and J ends lost 0 bases and 0 bases respectively, with 6 bases between them. The CDR3 spans 14 residues. Germline CDR1 reads SGDLS; CDR2 reads YYNGEE. Here the CDR3 DNA reads TGTGCCAGCAGCGTAGACGGGGTGAACACTGAAGCTTTCTTT. Its translation: CASSVDGVNTEAFF.

The CDR3 DNA reads as TGTGCCAGCACCAGTAGCGGGGGGTCCCAAGAGACCCAGTACTTC. Its protein product is CASTSSGGSQETQYF. The chain links TRBV5-4 to TRBJ2-5; TRBD2 agrees at 10 bases. V dropped 6 bases and J dropped 1; count of bases not matched to a gene: 6. The CDR3 loop spans 15 amino acids. The germline CDR1 and CDR2 sequences are SGHNT and YYREEE (reference sequence).

The chain employs TRBV30 and TRBJ2-7; D might be TRBD1 (5 bases). V gave up 1 base and J gave up 3 bases, with 10 bases separating them. This CDR3 spans 13 amino acids. Germline CDR1 is GTSNPN and CDR2 is SVGIG (reference sequence). The CDR3, as DNA: TGTGCCTGGAGTGCCTCAGGGTTCTACGAGCAGTACTTC. Protein product: CAWSASGFYEQYF.

This chain joins TRBV6-6 and TRBJ1-1; no reliable D call. Trimming removed 2 bases at V and 1 base at J, with 5 bases between. The CDR3 totals 13 residues. Germline V gene lookup returns CDR1 MNHNY and CDR2 SVGAGI (reference sequence). The CDR3 DNA follows: TGTGCCAGCAGTTACAGGAGGAACACTGAAGCTTTCTTT. It yields the protein CASSYRRNTEAFF.

V and J are TRBV18 and TRBJ2-7, with a weak D call TRBD1 (6 bases). This CDR3 is built from 14 residues. V lost 6 bases and J 6 bases, leaving 18 bases between the germline ends. The germline gives CDR1 KGHSH, CDR2 LQKENI. Here the CDR3 reads CASSLDLGATEQYF. CDR3 DNA sequence: TGTGCCAGCTCGCTCGATCTGGGGGCCACCGAGCAGTACTTC.

J is TRBJ2-5 and V is TRBV28; D is uncertain. The DNA matches TRBJ2-7 better at its end, which makes the J call doubtful. The CDR3 runs to 12 residues. Germline lookup yields CDR1 MDHEN and CDR2 SYDVKM. The CDR3 here is CASRRSTYEQYF. The CDR3 nucleotides read TGTGCCAGCAGGCGTAGTACCTACGAGCAGTACTTC.

This clone was counted a few times. This chain joins TRBV2 and TRBJ1-2; TRBD1 matches at 11 bases. Germline lookup yields CDR1 SNHLY and CDR2 FYNNEI. This CDR3 spans 14 amino acids. The trim removed 6 bases at V and 3 bases at J, leaving 3 bases unmatched. CDR3 DNA sequence: TGTGCCAGCAGCAGGACAGGGGGCGACTATGGCTACACCTTC. Its translation: CASSRTGGDYGYTF.

In nucleotides, the CDR3 is TGTGCCAGTAGTGTCATCTCCGGGACACTTGTCCGCCAGCCCCAGCATTTT. Amino acid sequence: CASSVISGTLVRQPQHF. V gene TRBV19 combines with J gene TRBJ1-5; perhaps TRBD1 as D (6 bases). V was trimmed by 5 bases and J by 7 bases, leaving 24 bases between them. In germline, CDR1 is LNHDA, CDR2 SQIVND (reference sequence). The CDR3 has 17 amino acids.

V is TRBV6-5 and J is TRBJ2-1, with a tentative D call TRBD2 (6 bases). The V and J ends lost 0 bases and 8 bases respectively, with 8 bases between them. The CDR3 covers 13 residues. CDR1 MNHEY and CDR2 SVGAGI come from the germline V gene. The CDR3 DNA is TGTGCCAGCAGTTACTCGACGGGGGATGAGCAGTTCTTC. It is translated as CASSYSTGDEQFF.

The CDR3 spells CAWSREPYEQYF. The DNA of the CDR3 is TGTGCCTGGAGTCGGGAGCCCTACGAGCAGTACTTC. V gene TRBV30 combines with J gene TRBJ2-7; the D gene is possibly TRBD2 (6 bases). Trimming left V 2 bases short and J 2 bases short, with 7 bases between. CDR3 length: 12 amino acids. Germline values: CDR1 GTSNPN, CDR2 SVGIG (reference sequence).